One sample yielded the 9 T cell receptor beta chains listed below, sequenced in a study of T cell responses to AZD1222 COVID-19 vaccine. Measured with immunoSEQ multiplex PCR; TCRdb has only the in-frame clones, and not every one. Of under 200,000 clones listed, 92% are singletons. This material consisted of peripheral blood, taken on day 0 of AZD1222 vaccination. The receptor source for this set is an adult in good health.

The rearrangement uses TRBV18 and TRBJ2-7, with D perhaps assigned TRBD1 or TRBD2 (6 bases each). CDR3 size: 13 residues. Germline values: CDR1 KGHSH, CDR2 LQKENI. V gave up 10 bases and J gave up 3 bases, with 16 bases separating them. The CDR3 spells CATNGGLYYEQYF. CDR3 DNA sequence: TGTGCCACCAACGGGGGCCTCTACTACGAGCAGTACTTC.

The chain joins TRBV10-2 to TRBJ2-7, with D tentatively TRBD1 (5 bases). The V and J ends lost 2 bases and 2 bases respectively, with 10 bases between them. Germline lookup yields CDR1 WSHSY and CDR2 SAAADI. The CDR3 has 14 residues. In DNA, the CDR3 is TGCGCCAGCAGTGAGCAGGGCCCGACCTACGAGCAGTACTTC. Residues: CASSEQGPTYEQYF.

The V gene is TRBV5-4, the J gene TRBJ2-1; D is undetermined. CDR3 size: 17 residues. V lost 0 bases and J 0 bases, leaving 13 bases between the germline ends. Germline CDR1 and CDR2: SGHNT and YYREEE (reference sequence). This chain's CDR3 is CASSLGSPTNSYNEQFF. The CDR3 DNA reads as TGTGCCAGCAGCTTGGGATCCCCCACTAACTCCTACAATGAGCAGTTCTTC.

Only one count was recorded for this clone. J is TRBJ2-7 and V is TRBV28; TRBD1 agrees at 9 bases. The V and J ends lost 2 bases and 5 bases, in that order; junction bases with no gene match: 7. Germline-derived CDR1 and CDR2 are MDHEN and SYDVKM. The CDR3 covers 15 residues. The CDR3 DNA reads TGTGCCAGCAGTTTAGAGGGACAGGGTACCAACGAGCAGTACTTC. Translating it yields CASSLEGQGTNEQYF.

The rearrangement uses TRBV18 and TRBJ1-5; no clear D gene. There are 14 residues in the CDR3. Trimming took 2 bases from V and 7 from J, leaving 12 bases between them. The V gene's germline CDR1 is KGHSH and CDR2 LQKENI. CDR3: CASSPRAIEQPQHF. The CDR3 bases are TGTGCCAGCTCACCAAGGGCTATAGAACAGCCCCAGCATTTT.

This clone was seen a handful of times. This chain links TRBV19 with TRBJ2-7; 9 bases are shared with TRBD1. This CDR3 spans 14 amino acids. V lost 6 bases, J lost 6 bases, and 9 bases stayed unmatched. The germline gives CDR1 LNHDA, CDR2 SQIVND (reference sequence). The CDR3 sequence: CASSSGQGTLEQYF. As DNA, the CDR3 is TGTGCCAGTAGCTCGGGACAGGGCACGCTCGAGCAGTACTTC.

The chain uses TRBV29-1 and TRBJ2-1, with 12 positions matching TRBD2. V lost 4 bases, J lost 5 bases, and 9 bases stayed unmatched. The CDR3 has 16 amino acids. Looked up from germline, CDR1 is SQVTM and CDR2 is ANQGSEA. CDR3 in DNA: TGCAGCGTTGGGAACCCCGGACTAGCGGGAAACAATGAGCAGTTCTTC. Translating gives CSVGNPGLAGNNEQFF.

The V and J genes are TRBV7-9 and TRBJ1-2, with 9 positions matching TRBD1. J was trimmed by 6 bases and V by 4 bases; bases with no gene match: 6. The CDR3 spans 14 residues. Per germline, CDR1 SEHNR and CDR2 FQNEAQ (reference sequence). The CDR3 DNA sequence: TGTGCCAGCAGCTACCCTGACAGGGGGAATGGCTACACCTTC. Amino acid sequence: CASSYPDRGNGYTF.

The chain is built from TRBV2 and TRBJ1-3; D is unclear. V dropped 6 bases and J dropped 4 bases, with 19 bases sitting between them. The CDR3 runs 16 residues. The germline V gene encodes CDR1 SNHLY and CDR2 FYNNEI. CDR3 nucleotides: TGTGCCAGCAGGGCTTCGACAAATTTAGTAGGAAACACCATATATTTT. Its protein is CASRASTNLVGNTIYF.